The 3 T cell receptor beta chains below come from one sample, sequenced in a study of beta chain features in type 1 diabetes. Study results and caveats: Shortening that was moderate but significant affected the TCRB CDR3s of Type 1 diabetes patients in all four CD4+ subsets.

Their specific antigens are unknown. TCRB transcripts that were expressed got sequenced, as all of the isolated RNA had been reverse transcribed. Clones were read by immunoSEQ multiplex PCR, and TCRdb kept only the in-frame ones, dropping some. The table lists 350,000 to 450,000 clones, roughly 12% of them singletons, with 0.0095% to 0.012% in the top ten. Sequencing used naive CD4+ T cells from blood. The receptors derive from a woman in her late teens or twenties with type 1 diabetes.

The sample holds a few counts of this clone. The CDR3 loop is CASSIPGLAGNNEQFF. The CDR3 region has the DNA TGTGCCAGCAGTATTCCAGGACTAGCGGGGAACAATGAGCAGTTCTTC. The rearrangement links TRBV7-2 to TRBJ2-1; TRBD2 matches at 12 bases. CDR3 size: 16 residues. After removal of 6 bases from V and 5 bases from J, the junction contained 8 bases not matched to a gene. CDR1 and CDR2 (germline): SGHTA, FQGNSA.

This clone has more than one count but fewer than ten. The V and J genes are TRBV11-2 and TRBJ1-6; D is ambiguous. The V gene lost 3 bases and the J gene lost 9 bases, with 9 bases spanning the gap. The CDR3 has 13 residues. CDR1 and CDR2 from the germline V gene are SGHAT and FQNNGV. The CDR3 DNA is TGTGCCAGCAGCTTTACCGGTGGTTCACCCCTCCACTTT. Its protein product is CASSFTGGSPLHF.

There are a few counts of this clone. The gene calls are TRBV9 and TRBJ2-1, with D unresolved. Germline CDR1 and CDR2: SGDLS and YYNGEE. Trimming cost V 4 bases and J 8 bases, with 19 bases left between them. The CDR3 covers 15 residues. In DNA form, the CDR3 reads TGTGCCAGCAGCCCCTTTACCACTACCCTAGATGAGCAGTTCTTC. Its protein is CASSPFTTTLDEQFF.